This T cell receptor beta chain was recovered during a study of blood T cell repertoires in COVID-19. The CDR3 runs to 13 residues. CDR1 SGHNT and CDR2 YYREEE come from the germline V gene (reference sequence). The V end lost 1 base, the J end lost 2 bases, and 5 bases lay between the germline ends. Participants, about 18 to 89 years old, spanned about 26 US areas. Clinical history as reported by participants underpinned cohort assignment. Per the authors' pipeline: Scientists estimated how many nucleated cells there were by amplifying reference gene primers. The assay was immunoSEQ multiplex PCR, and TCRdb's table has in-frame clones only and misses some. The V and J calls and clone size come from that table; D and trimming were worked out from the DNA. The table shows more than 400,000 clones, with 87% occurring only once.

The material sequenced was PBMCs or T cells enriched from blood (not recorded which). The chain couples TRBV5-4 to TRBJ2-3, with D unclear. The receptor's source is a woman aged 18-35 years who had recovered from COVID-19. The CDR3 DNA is TGTGCCAGCAGCTTGTTCCTCACAGATACGCAGTATTTT. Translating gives CASSLFLTDTQYF.